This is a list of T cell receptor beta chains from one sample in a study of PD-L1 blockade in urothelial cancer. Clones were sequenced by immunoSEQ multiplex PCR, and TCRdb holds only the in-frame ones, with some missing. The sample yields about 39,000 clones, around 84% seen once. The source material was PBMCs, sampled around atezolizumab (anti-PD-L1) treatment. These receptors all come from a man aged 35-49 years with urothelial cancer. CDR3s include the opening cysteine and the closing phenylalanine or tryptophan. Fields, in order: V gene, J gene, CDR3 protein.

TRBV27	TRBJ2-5	CASSSERPGLAGDRTQYF
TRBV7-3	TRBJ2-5	CASSSGQGETQYF
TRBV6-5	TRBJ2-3	CASSYDRETDTQYF
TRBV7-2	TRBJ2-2	CASKKGVANTGELFF
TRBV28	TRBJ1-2	CASSPAGTGKGGYTF
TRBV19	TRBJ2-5	CASSPGLGETQYF
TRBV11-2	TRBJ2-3	CASSLGLAGGIRTDTQYF
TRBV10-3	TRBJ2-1	CAISERSEQFF
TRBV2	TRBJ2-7	CASSQDSPQQYF
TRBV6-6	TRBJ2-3	CAGSSDSSFAQYF
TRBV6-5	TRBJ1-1	CASSRQQGMVEAFF
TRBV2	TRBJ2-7	CASSTDRGESYEQYF
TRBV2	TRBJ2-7	CASSNDDRAEQYF
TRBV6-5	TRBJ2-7	CASSTWDRSSYEQYF
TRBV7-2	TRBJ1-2	CASSALPTVDYGYTF
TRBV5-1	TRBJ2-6	CASSLEPGGTGANVLTF
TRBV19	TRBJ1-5	CASSIARARDQPQHF
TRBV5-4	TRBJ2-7	CASSSSSYEQYF
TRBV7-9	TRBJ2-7	CASSPPGLGAEQYF
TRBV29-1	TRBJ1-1	CSVEPGGTMDTEAFF
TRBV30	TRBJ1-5	CAWSVGQGQNQPQHF
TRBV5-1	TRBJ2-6	CASSRNSGANVLTF
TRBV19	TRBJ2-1	CASSLTGRASNEQFF
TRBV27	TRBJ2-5	CASSLTGRGVAETQYF
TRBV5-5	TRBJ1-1	CASSVPGLRTEAFF
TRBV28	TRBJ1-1	CASIISKAPNTEAFF
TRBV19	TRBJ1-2	CASTTVDGVYGYTF
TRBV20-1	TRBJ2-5	CSAGVETQYF
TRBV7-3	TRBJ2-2	CASSSVGGELFF
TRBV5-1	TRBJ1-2	CASSLGGGVQGYTF
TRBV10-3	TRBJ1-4	CAISESSGTGREKLFF
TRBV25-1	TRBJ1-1	CASSEYLQASEAFF
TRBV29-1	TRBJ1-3	CSVDGASGNTIYF
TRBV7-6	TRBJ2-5	CASSTTDRGLVGETQYF
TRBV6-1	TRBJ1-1	CASKLYQNTEAFF
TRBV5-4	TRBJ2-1	CASSRDRKYNEQFF
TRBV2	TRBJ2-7	CASSPRRQGSYEQYF
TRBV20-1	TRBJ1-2	CSATPGKGYTF
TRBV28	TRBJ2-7	CASSLTGPLSEQYF
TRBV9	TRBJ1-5	CASSTTDNQPQHF
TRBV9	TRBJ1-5	CASSVGTGNQPQHF
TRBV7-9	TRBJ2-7	CASSPGGTGDREQYF